The 30 T cell receptor beta chains given below trace back to one sample, sequenced in a study of blood T cell repertoires in COVID-19. Data came from immunoSEQ multiplex PCR; TCRdb stores just in-frame clones and leaves some out. Here the sample spans some 100,000 clones, just under 80% being singletons. The sequencing sample was made of peripheral blood. Receptors originate from a woman aged 65 to 85 with acute or convalescent COVID-19.

The CDR3 loop reads CASSPRRLNEKLFF. Here the CDR3 DNA reads TGTGCCAGCAGCCCCCGGCGGCTTAATGAAAAACTGTTTTTT. The chain has TRBV7-6 and TRBJ1-4; D not resolved. V was cut by 5 bases and J by 4 bases, with 11 bases left in between. Per the germline V gene, CDR1 is SGHVS and CDR2 is FNYEAQ. There are 14 residues in the CDR3.

This clone was seen a few times. The chain joins TRBV27 to TRBJ2-2, with a possible D match to TRBD1 (6 bases). The CDR3 is 15 amino acids. CDR1 is MNHEY and CDR2 is SMNVEV in the germline V gene (reference sequence). V gave up 5 bases and J gave up 6 bases, with 16 bases separating them. The CDR3 is CASSPHRERAGELFF. The DNA for the CDR3 is TGTGCCAGCAGTCCCCACAGGGAAAGGGCCGGGGAGCTGTTTTTT.

The rearrangement joins TRBV6-5 to TRBJ2-2; D gene ambiguous. With 7 bases removed from V and 4 bases from J, the gap between germline ends came to 10 bases. The CDR3 spans 13 residues. CDR1 is MNHEY and CDR2 is SVGAGI in the germline V gene. The CDR3 bases are TGTGCCAGCAAAGACATCGTCACCGGGGAGCTGTTTTTT. This sequence encodes CASKDIVTGELFF.

This clone has only one observation. The CDR3 DNA follows: TGTGCCAGTTCCTCGTTAGGAGGGGAATCACCCCTCCACTTT. Translation: CASSSLGGESPLHF. V and J are TRBV19 and TRBJ1-6; the D gene is possibly TRBD1 (5 bases). Trimming shortened V by 8 bases and J by 10 bases, and 18 bases separated the two germline ends. Germline CDR1 is LNHDA and CDR2 is SQIVND (reference sequence). The CDR3 sequence is 14 residues long.

The chain's CDR3 is CASSLAGVAETQYF. CDR3 DNA: TGTGCCAGCAGCTTAGCCGGGGTAGCAGAGACCCAGTACTTC. This chain uses TRBV7-2 with TRBJ2-5, with a tentative D call TRBD2 (5 bases). The length of the CDR3 is 14 residues. Per germline, CDR1 SGHTA and CDR2 FQGNSA. Trimming took off 0 bases at V and 4 bases at J, with 9 bases between the two ends.

V usage is TRBV6-2 or TRBV6-3 and J usage is TRBJ2-1, with TRBD1 identical over 10 bases. CDR1 is MNHEY and CDR2 is SVGEGT in the germline V gene. V trimming: 6 bases; J trimming: 4 bases; junction bases outside the gene matches: 9. The CDR3 is 16 residues long. The CDR3, as DNA: TGTGCCAGCAGCAAACTGACAGGGGGCGAATACAATGAGCAGTTCTTC. It translates to CASSKLTGGEYNEQFF.

This chain uses TRBV27 with TRBJ2-4; TRBD1 matches 8 bases. With V trimmed by 3 bases and J by 6 bases, 4 bases remained unmatched. The CDR3 covers 14 residues. In germline, CDR1 is MNHEY, CDR2 SMNVEV (reference sequence). DNA of the CDR3: TGTGCCAGCAGTTTTGGACAGGGTGGAAACATTCAGTACTTC. Translation: CASSFGQGGNIQYF.

V usage is TRBV6-2 or TRBV6-3 and J usage is TRBJ2-7; D is possibly TRBD1 (6 bases). Trimming removed 2 bases at V and 2 bases at J, with 13 bases between. The CDR3 has 15 residues. Germline CDR1 MNHEY, CDR2 SVGEGT. CDR3 DNA sequence: TGTGCCAGCAGTTACCGACAGGCCCTACCCTACGAGCAGTACGTC. Residues: CASSYRQALPYEQYV.

The chain uses TRBV11-3 and TRBJ1-2; D is ambiguous. The germline V gene encodes CDR1 SGHNT and CDR2 YENEEA. The CDR3 is 12 residues long. V was cut by 0 bases and J by 5 bases, with 4 bases left in between. The CDR3 DNA follows: TGTGCCAGCAGCTTAGACGGGTATGGCTACACCTTC. Translated: CASSLDGYGYTF.

This clone was picked up one time. The CDR3 loop reads CASSAAAGNIQYF. The CDR3 DNA sequence: TGCGCCAGCAGCGCAGCAGCAGGGAACATTCAGTACTTC. V gene TRBV5-1 combines with J gene TRBJ2-4; perhaps TRBD1 as D (5 bases). Trimming cost V 4 bases and J 7 bases, with 12 bases left between them. The CDR3 totals 13 residues. Germline-derived CDR1 and CDR2 are SGHRS and YFSETQ.

The chain uses TRBV19 and TRBJ1-4, with no clear D. Germline V gene data show CDR1 as LNHDA and CDR2 as SQIVND (reference sequence). This CDR3 has 13 amino acids. Trimming took off 7 bases at V and 3 bases at J, with 9 bases between the two ends. The CDR3 reads CASNSYPNEKLFF. CDR3 sequence (DNA): TGTGCCAGTAACAGCTACCCTAATGAAAAACTGTTTTTT.

This clone was observed a few times. The J gene is TRBJ1-2, the V gene TRBV5-1; 7 bases are shared with TRBD1. The CDR3 is 14 residues long. V shed 4 bases, J shed 1 base, and the junction held 4 bases outside the gene matches. CDR1 is SGHRS and CDR2 is YFSETQ in the germline V gene. Here the CDR3 DNA reads TGCGCCAGCAGCACCGGGACAGATAACTATGGCTACACCTTC. Translation: CASSTGTDNYGYTF. Complete variable domain (other parts from reference TRBV5-1 and TRBJ1-2): KAGVTQTPRYLIKTRGQQVTLSCSPISGHRSVSWYQQTPGQGLQFLFEYFSETQRNKGNFPGRFSGRQFSNSRSEMNVSTLELGDSALYLCASSTGTDNYGYTFGSGTRLTVV.

The rearrangement links TRBV27 to TRBJ1-5; no reliable D call. V lost 3 bases, J lost 4 bases, and 7 bases lay in between. The CDR3 runs 13 residues. In germline, CDR1 is MNHEY, CDR2 SMNVEV (reference sequence). The CDR3 loop is CASSFDKNQPQHF. The CDR3 DNA reads TGTGCCAGCAGTTTTGACAAAAATCAGCCCCAGCATTTT.

This sequence joins TRBV29-1 and TRBJ2-3; 8 bases match TRBD2. The CDR3 is 15 amino acids. Trimming at V came to 5 bases and at J to 5 bases, leaving 12 bases not matched to a gene. Germline CDR1 and CDR2: SQVTM and ANQGSEA. The CDR3 DNA reads TGCAGCGTTTGGGGCCTCGGGGGGGAAAAAGATACGCAGTATTTT. This translates into CSVWGLGGEKDTQYF.

The CDR3 loop reads CASSLDSLTDTQYF. In DNA, the CDR3 is TGCGCCAGCAGCTTGGACAGCTTAACAGATACGCAGTATTTT. V and J are TRBV5-1 and TRBJ2-3; no clear D. From germline, CDR1 is SGHRS and CDR2 YFSETQ. This CDR3 contains 14 residues. V lost 0 bases, J lost 3 bases, and 8 bases lay in between. Together with reference TRBV5-1 and TRBJ2-3, the CDR3 gives the full variable domain: KAGVTQTPRYLIKTRGQQVTLSCSPISGHRSVSWYQQTPGQGLQFLFEYFSETQRNKGNFPGRFSGRQFSNSRSEMNVSTLELGDSALYLCASSLDSLTDTQYFGPGTRLTVL.

The V gene is TRBV12-3 or TRBV12-4, the J gene TRBJ1-2; weak D call: TRBD1 (5 bases). The CDR3 has 13 residues. V lost 5 bases and J lost 4, with 11 bases in between. The chain's CDR3 is CASSGTPGYGYTF. The CDR3 bases are TGTGCCAGCAGTGGGACTCCCGGCTATGGCTACACCTTC.

CDR3: CASSQTGGLTEAFF. CDR3 nucleotides: TGTGCCAGCAGCCAGACAGGGGGCCTCACTGAAGCTTTCTTT. The chain carries TRBV3-1 (or the pseudogene TRBV3-2) and TRBJ1-1; 10 bases are shared with TRBD1. This CDR3 has 14 amino acids. The germline gives CDR1 LGHDT, CDR2 YNNKEL (reference sequence). With V trimmed by 3 bases and J by 4 bases, 2 bases remained unmatched.

The V gene is TRBV7-3, the J gene TRBJ2-1; 11 bases agree with TRBD2. CDR3 length: 18 residues. After removal of 4 bases from V and 4 bases from J, the junction contained 12 bases not matched to a gene. CDR1 SGHTA and CDR2 FQGTGA come from the germline V gene. The CDR3 loop is CASSSTPGPSGGYNEQFF. Written as DNA, the CDR3 is TGTGCCAGCAGCTCAACGCCGGGACCTAGCGGGGGGTACAATGAGCAGTTCTTC.

The chain links TRBV3-1 (or the pseudogene TRBV3-2) to TRBJ1-1; 8 nucleotides align to TRBD1. The CDR3 consists of 14 residues. Germline CDR1 LGHDT, CDR2 YNNKEL (reference sequence). Trimming cost V 4 bases and J 3 bases; bases outside gene matches: 4. The CDR3 loop reads CASSLTGGYTEAFF. The CDR3 region has the DNA TGTGCCAGCAGCCTTACAGGGGGATACACTGAAGCTTTCTTT.

The DNA of the CDR3 is TGTGCCAGCAGTCGACAGGGGACGAACACCGGGGAGCTGTTTTTT. Its protein product is CASSRQGTNTGELFF. The V and J genes are TRBV6-4 and TRBJ2-2; 8 bases agree with TRBD1. Germline CDR1 is MRHNA and CDR2 is SNTAGT. J lost 0 bases, V lost 5 bases, and 2 bases had no gene match. The CDR3 sequence is 15 residues long.

The table lists this clone with many counts. For the CDR3, the DNA is TGCGCCAGCAGCCATAGACAGGTTTCCACTGAAGCTTTCTTT. This codes for CASSHRQVSTEAFF. The chain is built from TRBV4-1 and TRBJ1-1; the D gene is possibly TRBD1 (6 bases). The CDR3 is 14 amino acids. Trimming left V 3 bases short and J 4 bases short, with 12 bases between. Looked up from germline, CDR1 is MGHRA and CDR2 is YSYEKL.

The CDR3: CASSSYTGEQYF. CDR3 DNA sequence: TGTGCCAGTAGTAGTTATACGGGAGAGCAGTACTTC. The chain uses TRBV19 and TRBJ2-7, with a possible D match to TRBD2 (5 bases). The V and J ends lost 4 bases and 7 bases respectively, with 11 bases between them. The CDR3 consists of 12 residues. CDR1 and CDR2 (germline): LNHDA, SQIVND (reference sequence).

This chain links TRBV19 with TRBJ1-5; D not certain. CDR1 is LNHDA, CDR2 SQIVND, per germline (reference sequence). Trimming cost V 7 bases and J 0 bases, with 13 bases left between them. The CDR3 is made up of 15 amino acids. CDR3 coding DNA: TGTGCCAGTAAAGGAACGGGTTATAGCAATCAGCCCCAGCATTTT. The encoded protein is CASKGTGYSNQPQHF.

This clone was seen more than once but under ten times. The rearrangement uses TRBV5-4 and TRBJ2-2; possible D gene TRBD1, 6 bases. V lost 5 bases and J 1 base, leaving 6 bases between the germline ends. This CDR3 contains 13 residues. CDR1 and CDR2 from the germline V gene are SGHNT and YYREEE (reference sequence). This CDR3 reads CASRTGNTGELFF. CDR3 in DNA: TGTGCCAGCAGGACAGGGAACACCGGGGAGCTGTTTTTT.

This chain uses TRBV7-8 with TRBJ1-1; D perhaps matches TRBD1 (6 bases). The germline gives CDR1 SGHVS, CDR2 FQNEAQ. The CDR3 has 18 residues. Trimming removed 3 bases at V and 6 bases at J, with 26 bases between. CDR3 region: CASSFVLYGGSVFAEAFF. In DNA, the CDR3 is TGTGCCAGCAGCTTTGTATTATATGGGGGCTCAGTTTTCGCTGAAGCTTTCTTT. Combining the CDR3 with reference TRBV7-8 and TRBJ1-1 gives the whole variable domain GAGVSQSPRYKVAKRGQDVALRCDPISGHVSLFWYQQALGQGPEFLTYFQNEAQLDKSGLPSDRFFAERPEGSVSTLKIQRTQQEDSAVYLCASSFVLYGGSVFAEAFFGQGTRLTVV.

The chain is built from TRBV3-1 (or the pseudogene TRBV3-2) and TRBJ1-2; tentative D call: TRBD1 (5 bases). Germline V gene data show CDR1 as LGHDT and CDR2 as YNNKEL (reference sequence). The CDR3 is made up of 15 amino acids. V was trimmed by 1 base and J by 6 bases, leaving 15 bases between them. The CDR3 bases are TGTGCCAGCAGCCAAGGCCTTCAGGACACCGATGGCTACACCTTC. This gives the protein CASSQGLQDTDGYTF.

V gene TRBV10-3 combines with J gene TRBJ2-5; tentative D call: TRBD2 (6 bases). CDR1 is ENHRY and CDR2 is SYGVKD in the germline V gene. The CDR3 totals 13 residues. Trimming removed 6 bases at V and 4 bases at J, with 12 bases between. CDR3 amino acids: CAISVLASETQYF. CDR3 bases: TGTGCCATCAGCGTACTAGCATCAGAGACCCAGTACTTC.

V and J are TRBV12-5 and TRBJ1-1, with 11 bases fitting TRBD1. Germline V gene lookup returns CDR1 LGHNT and CDR2 FRNRAP. The CDR3 has 18 residues. Germline trimming cut 2 bases from V and 7 bases from J; bases unmatched to any gene: 15. CDR3 loop: CASGLRPSDRGRFNEAFF. The CDR3 nucleotides read TGTGCTAGTGGTTTGAGACCCTCGGACAGGGGGCGGTTTAATGAAGCTTTCTTT.

The chain carries TRBV2 and TRBJ2-2, with 9 nucleotides matching TRBD1. V trimming: 7 bases; J trimming: 7 bases; junction bases outside the gene matches: 10. The CDR3 is 15 residues long. Germline lookup yields CDR1 SNHLY and CDR2 FYNNEI. CDR3: CASTYEETGGGELFF. The DNA for the CDR3 is TGTGCCAGCACTTATGAAGAGACAGGGGGCGGGGAGCTGTTTTTT.

The chain carries TRBV19 and TRBJ2-3; 8 bases match TRBD2. Looked up from germline, CDR1 is LNHDA and CDR2 is SQIVND (reference sequence). The CDR3 is made up of 14 amino acids. Trimming at V came to 10 bases and at J to 2 bases, leaving 8 bases not matched to a gene. This CDR3 is CATQGAGATDTQYF. The CDR3 region has the DNA TGTGCCACCCAAGGAGCGGGGGCCACAGATACGCAGTATTTT. Based on the CDR3 plus reference TRBV19 and TRBJ2-3, the full variable domain is DGGITQSPKYLFRKEGQNVTLSCEQNLNHDAMYWYRQDPGQGLRLIYYSQIVNDFQKGDIAEGYSVSREKKESFPLTVTSAQKNPTAFYLCATQGAGATDTQYFGPGTRLTVL.